This T cell receptor (beta chain) was obtained from a study of vaccination and CD4 T cells after COVID-19. The Oncomine TCR Beta short-read assay was applied to DNA of cultured CD4+ T cells. Cultures of CD4+ T cells served as the source for extracting genomic DNA. From the PCR reads, TCRdb called clonotypes with MiXCR, one entry per CDR3 protein. The sample consists of over 7,500 distinct CDR3 sequences, approximately 40% of them appearing once. Study results and caveats: For convalescent patients, 304 of the 307 vaccine-specific clones analyzed were classified as spike mono-reactive.

The CDR3 extends over 14 amino acids. V lost 1 base and J lost 3, with 10 bases in between. Germline V CDR1 and CDR2: MNHEY, SVGAGI. Regarding this clonotype: The target antigen is unknown.

Treatment noted: roughly ten-day PBMC culture with coronavirus spike peptide pools or control peptides (ViraFEST assay). Those CD4+ T cells from the unexposed donor predate the COVID-19 pandemic (2011-2018). Cells permitting, SARS-CoV-2 S/N and four cold-coronavirus spikes were tested on unexposed-donor CD4+ T cells. What was sequenced was CD4+ T cells from blood, cultured in vitro. The sequence was obtained from a human donor in good health. The chain uses TRBV6-5 and TRBJ2-7; TRBD2 is a possible D gene (6 bases). The CDR3 DNA is TGTGCCAGCAGTTACTGGGGGGTAAGCTACGAGCAGTACTTC. This translates into CASSYWGVSYEQYF.